The rows below give T cell receptor beta chains drawn from one sample of a study of blood T cell repertoires in COVID-19. The table came from immunoSEQ multiplex PCR; TCRdb's copy has only in-frame clones and leaves some out. Among 100,000 or so clones listed, about 83% were seen once. Material: peripheral blood. These receptors all stem from a man aged 35 to 55 with active or convalescent COVID-19. CDR3s include the opening cysteine and the closing phenylalanine or tryptophan. The D gene is left open where the match is weak. Some rows have no size entry. The others give once, few or many, or a class for an expanded clone.

TRBJ2-2 | . | . | TRBV11-2 | CASSFQTGQAGELFF | TGTGCCAGCAGCTTCCAAACAGGGCAGGCCGGGGAGCTGTTTTTT
TRBJ1-1 | few | . | TRBV25-1 | CASSESAGLVLTEAFF | TGTGCCAGCAGTGAATCAGCAGGGCTGGTTTTGACTGAAGCTTTCTTT
TRBJ1-1 | few | TRBD1 | TRBV18 | CASSPGTGANTEAFF | TGTGCCAGCTCACCCGGGACAGGGGCGAACACTGAAGCTTTCTTT
TRBJ2-2 | . | TRBD2 | TRBV27 | CASSPWGGPGLAGANTGELFF | TGTGCCAGCAGTCCCTGGGGGGGGCCGGGACTAGCGGGGGCCAACACCGGGGAGCTGTTTTTT
TRBJ1-5 | . | TRBD1 | TRBV11-3 | CASSRTGTGGPSNQPQHF | TGTGCCAGCAGCCGTACCGGGACAGGGGGCCCTAGCAATCAGCCCCAGCATTTT
TRBJ1-1 | . | . | TRBV4-3 | CASSQGHGINTEAFF | TGCGCCAGCAGCCAGGGACACGGGATAAACACTGAAGCTTTCTTT
TRBJ1-2 | once | . | TRBV5-5 | CASSLTTGTYGYTF | TGTGCCAGCAGCTTGACAACAGGGACCTATGGCTACACCTTC
TRBJ2-1 | . | TRBD2 | TRBV5-4 | CASSSRTERGGSYNEQFF | TGTGCCAGCAGCTCCCGGACGGAGCGGGGGGGGTCCTACAATGAGCAGTTCTTC
TRBJ1-5 | . | . | TRBV11-3 | CASSSPPGHFSNQPQHF | TGTGCCAGCAGCTCCCCGCCGGGACACTTTAGCAATCAGCCCCAGCATTTT
TRBJ1-4 | . | TRBD1 | TRBV30 | CAWSAGTGAEKLFF | TGTGCCTGGAGTGCCGGGACAGGGGCTGAAAAACTGTTTTTT
TRBJ2-1 | . | . | TRBV30 | CAQDGGLSSYNEQFF | TGTGCCCAGGATGGAGGGCTGAGCTCCTACAATGAGCAGTTCTTC
TRBJ1-2 | . | . | TRBV3-1/TRBV3-2 | CASSQLPDYGYTF | TGTGCCAGCAGCCAATTGCCAGACTATGGCTACACCTTC
TRBJ2-2 | . | . | TRBV7-3 | CASSLGGLNTGELFF | TGTGCCAGCAGCTTAGGGGGCCTCAACACCGGGGAGCTGTTTTTT
TRBJ1-6 | . | . | TRBV18 | CASGDSLDSPLHF | TGTGCCAGCGGCGACAGCCTGGACTCACCCCTCCACTTT
TRBJ2-3 | . | TRBD2 | TRBV4-2 | CASSRTSGEGTDTQYF | TGTGCCAGCAGCCGAACTAGCGGAGAGGGCACAGATACGCAGTATTTT
TRBJ1-1 | . | . | TRBV21-1 | CASNSPEEHDTEAFF | TGTGCCAGCAACTCGCCCGAGGAGCACGACACTGAAGCTTTCTTT
TRBJ1-1 | . | TRBD1 | TRBV10-3 | CAVSGQGETEAFF | TGTGCCGTCTCCGGACAGGGGGAAACTGAAGCTTTCTTT
TRBJ1-3 | few | . | TRBV2 | CATSGQSGNTIYF | TGTGCCACCTCAGGACAGTCTGGAAACACCATATATTTT
TRBJ2-5 | . | TRBD2 | TRBV12-5 | CASGLAIAGGQETQYF | TGTGCTAGTGGTTTGGCAATAGCGGGGGGCCAAGAGACCCAGTACTTC
TRBJ2-1 | . | . | TRBV9 | CASGEADEQFF | TGTGCCAGCGGGGAGGCGGATGAGCAGTTCTTC
TRBJ1-3 | . | . | TRBV18 | CASSPAVSGNTIYF | TGTGCCAGCTCACCAGCAGTCTCTGGAAACACCATATATTTT
TRBJ1-2 | . | TRBD1 | TRBV5-1 | CASSPQGKAGYTF | TGCGCCAGCAGCCCACAGGGGAAGGCTGGCTACACCTTC
TRBJ1-5 | . | TRBD1 | TRBV10-1 | CASSGGQNQPQHF | TGCGCCAGCAGTGGGGGACAGAATCAGCCCCAGCATTTT
TRBJ2-5 | . | TRBD2 | TRBV28 | CASSLNYGAGGETQYF | TGTGCCAGCAGTTTGAATTATGGGGCGGGGGGGGAGACCCAGTACTTC
TRBJ1-6 | . | . | TRBV2 | CASSEQGYNSPLHF | TGTGCCAGCAGTGAACAGGGATATAATTCACCCCTCCACTTT
TRBJ1-5 | few | . | TRBV14 | CASSHRNQPQHF | TGTGCCAGCAGCCACAGGAATCAGCCCCAGCATTTT
TRBJ1-5 | . | . | TRBV19 | CASGRELGNQPQHF | TGTGCCAGCGGTAGGGAGTTGGGAAATCAGCCCCAGCATTTT
TRBJ2-7 | . | . | TRBV6-2/TRBV6-3 | CASSSRAEAEFF | TGTGCCAGCAGTAGCCGTGCCGAGGCAGAGTTTTTC
TRBJ1-5 | . | . | TRBV3-1/TRBV3-2 | CASSQGAGNNQPQHF | TGTGCCAGCAGCCAAGGCGCAGGGAACAATCAGCCCCAGCATTTT
TRBJ1-5 | . | . | TRBV5-5 | CASSPQGISRQPQHF | TGTGCCAGCAGCCCACAGGGAATCAGTCGACAGCCCCAGCATTTT
TRBJ2-7 | . | . | TRBV20-1 | CSAYYYEQYF | TGCAGTGCCTACTACTACGAGCAGTACTTC
TRBJ2-2 | . | . | TRBV7-3 | CASSLQRSTGELFF | TGTGCCAGCAGCTTGCAGCGTTCCACCGGGGAGCTGTTTTTT
TRBJ1-1 | . | TRBD1 | TRBV7-9 | CASSSPGTVMNTEAFF | TGTGCCAGCAGCAGTCCCGGGACAGTAATGAACACTGAAGCTTTCTTT
TRBJ2-3 | . | TRBD2 | TRBV6-4 | CASRTGGGADTQYF | TGTGCCAGCAGAACGGGGGGGGGAGCAGATACGCAGTATTTT
TRBJ1-2 | few | TRBD1 | TRBV27 | CASSLLGGVGYGYTF | TGTGCCAGCAGTTTATTAGGGGGCGTAGGCTATGGCTACACCTTC
TRBJ2-1 | . | TRBD2 | TRBV7-3 | CASSLTYAGDQHEQFF | TGTGCCAGCAGCTTAACGTATGCGGGGGACCAACATGAGCAGTTCTTC
TRBJ2-3 | . | . | TRBV19 | CASSSGTLGTDTQYF | TGTGCCAGTAGTAGCGGGACGCTAGGAACAGATACGCAGTATTTT
TRBJ1-2 | . | . | TRBV12-3/TRBV12-4 | CASSRGRICTF | TGTGCCAGCAGTCGGGGAAGGATCTGCACCTTC
TRBJ1-6 | . | TRBD1 | TRBV29-1 | CSVATTGGGSPLHF | TGCAGCGTCGCCACGACAGGGGGAGGTTCACCCCTCCACTTT
TRBJ2-2 | . | TRBD2 | TRBV4-2 | CASSQESGANTGELFF | TGTGCCAGCAGCCAAGAGAGCGGGGCGAACACCGGGGAGCTGTTTTTT
TRBJ1-5 | . | TRBD1 | TRBV6-4 | CATPQGAQPQHF | TGTGCCACCCCACAGGGGGCCCAGCCCCAGCATTTT
TRBJ1-6 | many | . | TRBV5-1 | CASSLDSGRVSSPLHF | TGCGCCAGCAGCTTGGATTCGGGCAGGGTTAGTTCACCCCTCCACTTT
TRBJ2-5 | few | . | TRBV5-1 | CASRPTTGQETQYF | TGCGCCAGCAGACCCACGACAGGACAAGAGACCCAGTACTTC
TRBJ2-7 | . | TRBD2 | TRBV3-1/TRBV3-2 | CASSHTSGAYEQYF | TGTGCCAGCAGCCACACTAGCGGGGCCTACGAGCAGTACTTC
TRBJ2-7 | . | TRBD1 | TRBV6-1 | CASSEAPRDSPGEQYF | TGTGCCAGCAGTGAAGCCCCTCGGGACAGCCCTGGGGAGCAGTACTTC
TRBJ2-1 | . | TRBD1 | TRBV19 | CATHPGTANNEQFF | TGTGCCACCCATCCCGGGACAGCTAACAATGAGCAGTTCTTC
TRBJ1-4 | . | . | TRBV4-1 | CASSSPRRTNEKLFF | TGCGCCAGCAGCTCACCAAGGCGGACTAATGAAAAACTGTTTTTT
TRBJ1-5 | . | . | TRBV5-6 | CASSLGQLFNQPQHF | TGTGCCAGCAGCTTGGGACAGCTCTTTAATCAGCCCCAGCATTTT
TRBJ2-5 | . | . | TRBV18 | CASSTKETQYF | TGTGCCAGCTCAACTAAAGAGACCCAGTACTTC
TRBJ1-5 | few | TRBD1 | TRBV27 | CASSLSAGGVGQPQHF | TGTGCCAGCAGTTTATCGGCAGGGGGCGTCGGGCAGCCCCAGCATTTT
TRBJ1-1 | . | TRBD1 | TRBV18 | CASSPVQGGAFF | TGTGCCAGCTCACCGGTGCAGGGGGGAGCTTTCTTT
TRBJ2-3 | . | . | TRBV10-2 | CASSLSDTFTDTQYF | TGCGCCAGCAGCCTGTCAGACACCTTCACAGATACGCAGTATTTT
TRBJ2-7 | . | TRBD1 | TRBV29-1 | CSVEGQSTYEQYF | TGCAGCGTTGAGGGACAGAGCACCTACGAGCAGTACTTC
TRBJ2-3 | . | TRBD2 | TRBV6-1 | CASSDWGGGAADTQYF | TGTGCCAGCAGTGATTGGGGCGGGGGGGCCGCAGATACGCAGTATTTT
TRBJ1-6 | . | TRBD1 | TRBV30 | CAWSEGGKHSPLHF | TGTGCCTGGAGTGAAGGGGGCAAACATTCACCCCTCCACTTT